These 3 T cell receptor beta chains originate from one sample sequenced in a study of CD8 T cells in ankylosing spondylitis (dated by TCRdb to the late 2010s). The method was 5' RACE. Sequencing was performed on an Illumina HiSeq 2500. Starting from the raw public reads, TCRdb applied fastp trimming at Q25, assembled clones with MiXCR and retained in-frame beta chains. Every entry covers one CDR3 protein and lists the most common genes and DNA from its rows. This sample is represented by some 130,000 distinct CDR3 sequences; about an eighth of them were singletons. The ten biggest clones cover roughly 4.3% of the sample. Sequencing used blood, either unsorted or a sorted T cell fraction (not recorded which). The source of these receptors is a female donor with ankylosing spondylitis or in good health (not recorded which).

This chain links TRBV4-2 with TRBJ2-1; 8 bases align to TRBD2. The CDR3 totals 14 residues. CDR1 is LGHNA and CDR2 is YNFKEQ in the germline V gene. With V trimmed by 4 bases and J by 5 bases, 4 bases remained unmatched. The CDR3, as DNA: TGTGCCAGCAGCCCCGGGAGGGGCCACAATGAGCAGTTCTTC. Amino acid sequence: CASSPGRGHNEQFF.

The chain is built from TRBV3-1 and TRBJ2-2; 9 nucleotides agree with TRBD1. The germline V gene has CDR1 LGHDT and CDR2 YNNKEL (reference sequence). The CDR3 spans 15 residues. Trimming cost V 11 bases and J 3 bases; bases outside gene matches: 10. The CDR3 is CACCRWTGDTGELFF. The CDR3 coding sequence is TGTGCCTGCTGCCGGTGGACAGGGGACACCGGGGAGCTGTTTTTT.

This clonotype was recorded a few times. V is TRBV28 and J is TRBJ1-1; no reliable D call. Germline CDR1 reads MDHEN; CDR2 reads SYDVKM. V shed 4 bases and J shed 8 bases, with 11 bases lying between them. The CDR3 is 12 amino acids. CDR3 in amino acids: CASSSTGREAFF. Written as DNA, the CDR3 is TGTGCCAGCAGTTCCACTGGCAGAGAAGCTTTCTTT.